The 17 T cell receptor beta chains in this list originate from one sample, sequenced in a study of blood T cell repertoires in COVID-19. Measured with immunoSEQ multiplex PCR; TCRdb has only the in-frame clones, and not every one. The sample records 95,000 to 150,000 clones, 70% to 80% being singletons. Sequenced material: peripheral blood. These receptors all come from a human donor in a cohort sampled during active COVID-19.

V usage is TRBV3-1 (or the pseudogene TRBV3-2) and J usage is TRBJ2-7; D might be TRBD1 (5 bases). Between the trimmed V and J ends, which lost 0 bases and 0 bases, there was a span of 12 bases. The CDR3 spans 16 residues. Germline loops: CDR1 LGHDT, CDR2 YNNKEL (reference sequence). This CDR3 is CASSQEAGPSSYEQYF. In DNA, the CDR3 is TGTGCCAGCAGCCAAGAGGCAGGGCCGAGCTCCTACGAGCAGTACTTC.

This sequence joins TRBV18 and TRBJ1-1, with D possibly being TRBD1 (6 bases). The CDR3 extends over 13 amino acids. Per the germline V gene, CDR1 is KGHSH and CDR2 is LQKENI. Trimming pared 5 bases from V and 3 bases from J, leaving 10 bases between. The CDR3 reads CASSTGRDTEAFF. The CDR3 region has the DNA TGTGCCAGCTCAACAGGGAGGGACACTGAAGCTTTCTTT.

The chain employs TRBV11-3 and TRBJ1-1, with 8 bases fitting TRBD1. V dropped 3 bases and J dropped 4; count of bases not matched to a gene: 7. CDR1 SGHNT and CDR2 YENEEA come from the germline V gene. The CDR3 runs 15 residues. The CDR3 is CASSFRGRVGTEAFF. CDR3 nucleotides: TGTGCCAGCAGCTTCAGGGGGCGAGTGGGCACTGAAGCTTTCTTT.

The CDR3 sequence: CAISDTGVGNTIYF. The CDR3 DNA is TGTGCCATCAGTGACACAGGGGTAGGAAACACCATATATTTT. This chain links TRBV10-3 with TRBJ1-3; 7 nucleotides align to TRBD1. The trim removed 3 bases at V and 4 bases at J, leaving 3 bases unmatched. Germline lookup yields CDR1 ENHRY and CDR2 SYGVKD. The CDR3 spans 14 residues.

The chain links TRBV27 to TRBJ2-7, with 7 bases aligning to TRBD2. The junction had 11 bases not matched to a gene; V was cut back by 11 bases and J by 4 bases. CDR3 length: 13 amino acids. Germline values: CDR1 MNHEY, CDR2 SMNVEV (reference sequence). The CDR3 region is CAVGAGAEYEQYF. The DNA for the CDR3 is TGTGCCGTCGGGGCGGGAGCGGAGTACGAGCAGTACTTC.

The J gene is TRBJ1-6, the V gene TRBV3-1 (or the pseudogene TRBV3-2); weak D call: TRBD1 (6 bases). CDR1 and CDR2 (germline): LGHDT, YNNKEL (reference sequence). There are 13 residues in the CDR3. Between the trimmed V and J ends, which lost 5 bases and 9 bases, there was a span of 11 bases. The DNA for the CDR3 is TGTGCCAGCAGCGATCGACAGGTTTCACCCCTCCACTTT. Protein: CASSDRQVSPLHF.

As for this clone: Other DNA sequences in the sample encode the same CDR3. The genes are TRBV4-1 and TRBJ2-7; 14 bases are shared with TRBD2. The length of the CDR3 is 15 residues. Germline V gene data show CDR1 as MGHRA and CDR2 as YSYEKL. Trimming at V came to 4 bases and at J to 3 bases, leaving 2 bases not matched to a gene. CDR3 protein: CASSPGTSGSYEQYF. CDR3 nucleotides: TGCGCCAGCAGCCCCGGGACTAGCGGGAGCTACGAGCAGTACTTC.

The chain recombines TRBV5-6 with TRBJ1-2, with D possibly being TRBD1 (5 bases). The CDR3 spans 14 residues. The V gene's germline CDR1 is SGHDT and CDR2 YYEEEE. The V gene lost 4 bases and the J gene lost 2 bases, with 12 bases spanning the gap. Here the CDR3 reads CASSEGAINYGYTF. The CDR3 bases are TGTGCCAGCAGCGAAGGGGCCATAAACTATGGCTACACCTTC. Based on the CDR3 plus reference TRBV5-6 and TRBJ1-2, the full variable domain is DAGVTQSPTHLIKTRGQQVTLRCSPKSGHDTVSWYQQALGQGPQFIFQYYEEEERQRGNFPDRFSGHQFPNYSSELNVNALLLGDSALYLCASSEGAINYGYTFGSGTRLTVV.

The chain joins TRBV6-6 to TRBJ1-6; perhaps TRBD1 as D (6 bases). This CDR3 contains 16 residues. The germline V and J ends were trimmed by 5 bases and 8 bases, with 19 bases remaining between them. CDR1 MNHNY and CDR2 SVGAGI come from the germline V gene (reference sequence). CDR3 loop: CASSTSGDTGHSPLHF. CDR3 nucleotide sequence: TGTGCCAGCAGTACCTCCGGGGACACAGGCCATTCACCCCTCCACTTT.

The chain uses TRBV12-3 or TRBV12-4 and TRBJ1-1; D gene unclear. CDR3 length: 12 residues. V lost 2 bases and J lost 3, with 4 bases in between. CDR3 in amino acids: CASSLRDTEAFF. The CDR3 nucleotides read TGTGCCAGCAGTTTACGGGACACTGAAGCTTTCTTT.

V gene TRBV5-1 combines with J gene TRBJ2-5; 12 bases align to TRBD1. Germline V gene sequence: CDR1 SGHRS, CDR2 YFSETQ. CDR3 length: 15 amino acids. V lost 4 bases and J lost 3; bases outside the gene matches: 4. The CDR3 spells CASSQGQGAEETQYF. The CDR3 nucleotides read TGCGCCAGCAGCCAGGGACAGGGGGCGGAAGAGACCCAGTACTTC. Full variable domain (remainder filled in from reference TRBV5-1 and TRBJ2-5): KAGVTQTPRYLIKTRGQQVTLSCSPISGHRSVSWYQQTPGQGLQFLFEYFSETQRNKGNFPGRFSGRQFSNSRSEMNVSTLELGDSALYLCASSQGQGAEETQYFGPGTRLLVL.

The chain uses TRBV11-3 and TRBJ1-3, with 9 bases lining up with TRBD1. This CDR3 is built from 16 residues. Germline CDR1 reads SGHNT; CDR2 reads YENEEA. Trimming took 5 bases from V and 1 from J; bases not matched to a gene: 6. The chain's CDR3 is CASSADRGLSGNTIYF. The CDR3 bases are TGTGCCAGCAGCGCGGACAGGGGATTATCTGGAAACACCATATATTTT.

This chain joins TRBV19 and TRBJ2-7; no definite D call. Germline CDR1 reads LNHDA; CDR2 reads SQIVND (reference sequence). This CDR3 comprises 11 residues. V lost 5 bases and J 5 bases, leaving 7 bases between the germline ends. The CDR3 loop is CASSLQNEQYF. Here the CDR3 DNA reads TGTGCCAGTAGTCTTCAGAACGAGCAGTACTTC.

The chain uses TRBV19 and TRBJ2-5; 10 positions agree with TRBD2. Germline assignment: CDR1 LNHDA and CDR2 SQIVND (reference sequence). J lost 4 bases, V lost 6 bases, and 5 bases had no gene match. The CDR3 covers 14 residues. The CDR3 DNA follows: TGTGCCAGTAGGAGCGGGAGGGGACGAGAGACCCAGTACTTC. Translated, it gives CASRSGRGRETQYF.

The V call is TRBV7-9, the J call TRBJ2-7, with 8 bases fitting TRBD1. Germline V gene data show CDR1 as SEHNR and CDR2 as FQNEAQ (reference sequence). CDR3 length: 15 residues. The J segment lost 5 bases and the V segment lost 5 bases, leaving 11 bases of the junction unmatched. The CDR3 protein is CASSSRQGQRDEQYF. The CDR3 nucleotides are TGTGCCAGCAGCAGTCGACAGGGGCAAAGGGACGAGCAGTACTTC.

The chain is built from TRBV29-1 and TRBJ1-2; D perhaps matches TRBD1 (5 bases). Trimming removed 7 bases at V and 5 bases at J, with 17 bases between. The CDR3 extends over 13 amino acids. Germline values: CDR1 SQVTM, CDR2 ANQGSEA. Here the CDR3 reads CSARPGAGYGYTF. The DNA for the CDR3 is TGCAGCGCCCGACCTGGGGCGGGGTATGGCTACACCTTC.

The chain joins TRBV5-4 to TRBJ2-6; a possible D gene is TRBD1 (5 bases). The V gene's germline CDR1 is SGHNT and CDR2 YYREEE (reference sequence). The V end lost 0 bases, the J end lost 0 bases, and 10 bases lay between the germline ends. CDR3 length equals 17 residues. CDR3 amino acids: CASSLDAGRSGANVLTF. The CDR3 DNA follows: TGTGCCAGCAGCTTGGATGCAGGGCGCTCTGGGGCCAACGTCCTGACTTTC.